These 9 T cell receptor beta chains came from one sample sequenced in a study of identical twins. Each CDR3 protein gets one entry after TCRdb re-called the 5' RACE reads with MiXCR. The sample consists of around 250,000 distinct CDR3 sequences, roughly 8% of them appearing once. These data also featured in a second study, about yellow fever vaccine responses in identical twins.

The sequencing input was CD8+ T cells sorted from blood. The receptor set was obtained from a woman younger than 30 in good health.

This clonotype was picked up a small number of times. This chain links TRBV6-5 with TRBJ1-2, with D tentatively TRBD1 (6 bases). V lost 0 bases and J lost 8, with 13 bases in between. The length of the CDR3 is 14 residues. CDR1 is MNHEY and CDR2 is SVGAGI in the germline V gene. The CDR3 DNA follows: TGTGCCAGCAGTTACTCGACGGGGGCGAGCGGCTACACCTTC. This sequence encodes CASSYSTGASGYTF.

This clonotype was picked up many times. The V call is TRBV4-1, the J call TRBJ2-3; 10 bases map to TRBD1. V shed 2 bases and J 0 bases; nucleotides not matched to a gene: 5. Looked up from germline, CDR1 is MGHRA and CDR2 is YSYEKL. The CDR3 length is 17 residues. CDR3 protein: CASSQLKGQGSTDTQYF. Here the CDR3 DNA reads TGCGCCAGCAGCCAACTCAAGGGACAGGGGAGCACAGATACGCAGTATTTT.

This clonotype was observed a handful of times. The chain employs TRBV5-6 and TRBJ1-1, with a possible D match to TRBD1 (5 bases). CDR3 length: 15 amino acids. V was pared by 0 bases and J by 5 bases, with 14 bases between. The germline CDR1 and CDR2 sequences are SGHDT and YYEEEE. In DNA, the CDR3 is TGTGCCAGCAGCTTGGGTCAGGGTATGAGGACTGAAGCTTTCTTT. Translating gives CASSLGQGMRTEAFF. Variable domain in full (rest from reference TRBV5-6 and TRBJ1-1): DAGVTQSPTHLIKTRGQQVTLRCSPKSGHDTVSWYQQALGQGPQFIFQYYEEEERQRGNFPDRFSGHQFPNYSSELNVNALLLGDSALYLCASSLGQGMRTEAFFGQGTRLTVV.

This clonotype came up a few times. The chain joins TRBV4-1 to TRBJ2-7; 10 bases are a match to TRBD2. The CDR3 is made up of 18 amino acids. V trimming: 0 bases; J trimming: 3 bases; junction bases outside the gene matches: 11. Germline CDR1 reads MGHRA; CDR2 reads YSYEKL. The CDR3 DNA follows: TGCGCCAGCAGCCAAGAAAGGACTAGCGGAACACCACACTACGAGCAGTACTTC. Its protein is CASSQERTSGTPHYEQYF.

This clonotype was picked up many times. The chain uses TRBV7-9 and TRBJ1-1; D is unresolved. CDR3 size: 14 residues. The V and J ends lost 3 bases and 0 bases respectively, with 8 bases between them. Looked up from germline, CDR1 is SEHNR and CDR2 is FQNEAQ (reference sequence). The CDR3 DNA reads as TGTGCCAGCAGCTTTGGGCGAGTGAACACTGAAGCTTTCTTT. Amino acid sequence: CASSFGRVNTEAFF.

V gene TRBV20-1 combines with J gene TRBJ2-5; the match to TRBD2 covers 11 bases. This CDR3 comprises 15 residues. J gave up 2 bases and V 1 base, and 3 bases lay outside the gene matches. Looked up from germline, CDR1 is DFQATT and CDR2 is SNEGSKA (reference sequence). CDR3 sequence reads: CSARGLAGFQETQYF. DNA for the CDR3: TGCAGTGCTAGAGGACTAGCGGGGTTTCAAGAGACCCAGTACTTC.

The chain joins TRBV19 to TRBJ2-7; 7 bases map to TRBD1. The V gene end was trimmed by 4 bases and the J gene end by 2 bases; junction bases not matched to a gene: 8. The CDR3 has 15 residues. The V gene's germline CDR1 is LNHDA and CDR2 SQIVND (reference sequence). CDR3 sequence: CASSTYRGDPYEQYF. DNA of the CDR3: TGTGCCAGTAGTACCTACAGGGGCGATCCCTACGAGCAGTACTTC.

V is TRBV7-9 and J is TRBJ2-7; tentative D call: TRBD2 (6 bases). Trimming stripped 0 bases from V and 7 bases from J, with 10 bases between. Looked up from germline, CDR1 is SEHNR and CDR2 is FQNEAQ (reference sequence). This CDR3 has 13 amino acids. DNA of the CDR3: TGTGCCAGCAGCTTAGCGGGAGGTGAGGAGCAGTACTTC. The encoded protein is CASSLAGGEEQYF.

The rearrangement links TRBV12-3 or TRBV12-4 to TRBJ2-1; the match to TRBD2 covers 10 bases. The CDR3 spans 16 residues. The V gene end was trimmed by 3 bases and the J gene end by 9 bases; junction bases not matched to a gene: 11. CDR3 sequence (DNA): TGTGCCAGCAGTTTCTTTGGGACTAGCGAATATTCTGAGCAGTTCTTC. It specifies CASSFFGTSEYSEQFF.